These 27 T cell receptor beta chains share one sample of origin, sequenced in a study of early T cells in non-severe SARS-CoV-2 infection. One entry per CDR3 protein, called by TCRdb with MiXCR from the 5' RACE reads. Of tens of thousands of distinct CDR3 sequences listed, under 14% are singletons. Sequenced material: whole blood. These receptors were taken from an adult who was a healthcare worker with PCR-confirmed SARS-CoV-2 infection or an uninfected control (not recorded which).

This clonotype was detected many times. The CDR3 region has the DNA TGTGCCAGCAGCCACCCGACAAGAAACACAGATACGCAGTATTTT. Translating it yields CASSHPTRNTDTQYF. The J gene is TRBJ2-3, the V gene TRBV7-6; D unresolved. V was pared by 5 bases and J by 2 bases, with 14 bases between. This CDR3 contains 15 residues. From germline, CDR1 is SGHVS and CDR2 FNYEAQ. The full variable domain, rest sourced from reference TRBV7-6 and TRBJ2-3, is GAGVSQSPRYKVTKRGQDVALRCDPISGHVSLYWYRQALGQGPEFLTYFNYEAQQDKSGLPNDRFSAERPEGSISTLTIQRTEQRDSAMYRCASSHPTRNTDTQYFGPGTRLTVL.

This clonotype was found a few times. The genes are TRBV24-1 and TRBJ2-7, with D perhaps matching TRBD1 (5 bases). Germline V CDR1 and CDR2: KGHDR, SFDVKD. The V gene lost 7 bases and the J gene lost 1 base, with 16 bases spanning the gap. The CDR3 contains 15 residues. The CDR3, as DNA: TGTGCCACCAGAAAGCCCCGGACACAATCCTACGAGCAGTACTTC. Its protein is CATRKPRTQSYEQYF.

This clonotype was counted only a few times. The rearrangement joins TRBV3-1 to TRBJ2-5; D is ambiguous. The CDR3 contains 16 residues. Germline CDR1 reads LGHDT; CDR2 reads YNNKEL (reference sequence). Trimming took 6 bases from V and 1 from J, leaving 18 bases between them. DNA for the CDR3: TGTGCCAGCAGTCTCCCAACCACTCTGGTCCAAGAGACCCAGTACTTC. Protein sequence: CASSLPTTLVQETQYF.

Only a few counts were recorded for this clonotype. This rearrangement joins TRBV5-4 to TRBJ2-5, with D possibly called TRBD1 or TRBD2 (6 bases each). Per the germline V gene, CDR1 is SGHNT and CDR2 is YYREEE (reference sequence). The CDR3 is made up of 15 amino acids. The ends were cut back, 5 bases at V and 4 bases at J, with 18 bases in the middle. The CDR3 DNA reads TGTGCCAGCAGTCGAGGGGGAGGCTTCCTAGAGACCCAGTACTTC. Translation: CASSRGGGFLETQYF.

This clonotype was observed many times. V gene TRBV13 combines with J gene TRBJ2-1; D not resolved. The germline CDR1 and CDR2 sequences are PRHDT and FYEKMQ (reference sequence). This CDR3 has 14 amino acids. Trimming took off 4 bases at V and 9 bases at J, with 16 bases between the two ends. In nucleotides, the CDR3 is TGTGCCAGCAGCTCCAAACACTGGACGGGTGAGCAGTTCTTC. Its translation: CASSSKHWTGEQFF. The full variable domain, its missing parts supplied by reference TRBV13 and TRBJ2-1, is AAGVIQSPRHLIKEKRETATLKCYPIPRHDTVYWYQQGPGQDPQFLISFYEKMQSDKGSIPDRFSAQQFSDYHSELNMSSLELGDSALYFCASSSKHWTGEQFFGPGTRLTVL.

V and J are TRBV6-1 and TRBJ1-2; a weak D match, TRBD1 (6 bases). CDR3 length: 13 residues. Germline-derived CDR1 and CDR2 are MNHNS and SASEGT. V was cut by 7 bases and J by 4 bases, with 13 bases left in between. As DNA, the CDR3 is TGTGCCAGCATTCTGGACAGATTCTATGGCTACACCTTC. This encodes CASILDRFYGYTF.

This clonotype was counted a few times. The J gene is TRBJ1-2, the V gene TRBV5-5; TRBD1 matches 9 bases. V shed 1 base and J 4 bases; nucleotides not matched to a gene: 5. The V gene's germline CDR1 is SGHKS and CDR2 YYEKEE (reference sequence). CDR3 length: 15 residues. CDR3 protein: CASSLTDRGVYGYTF. CDR3 nucleotide sequence: TGTGCCAGCAGCTTGACGGACAGGGGAGTCTATGGCTACACCTTC.

This chain links TRBV11-2 with TRBJ1-1, with 8 bases that match TRBD1. The ends lost 5 bases at V and 2 bases at J; junction bases unmatched: 7. Germline V lookup: CDR1 SGHAT, CDR2 FQNNGV. The CDR3 is 15 amino acids. The CDR3 loop reads CASSVRQGLNTEAFF. The CDR3 bases are TGTGCCAGCAGCGTACGACAGGGGCTAAACACTGAAGCTTTCTTT.

This clonotype was detected only a few times. This chain joins TRBV18 and TRBJ1-6; D may be TRBD1 (5 bases). The CDR3 length is 15 residues. V lost 3 bases, J lost 4 bases, and 10 bases lay in between. Looked up from germline, CDR1 is KGHSH and CDR2 is LQKENI. The CDR3 DNA reads TGTGCCAGCTCACCGGACGGGGCTTATAATTCACCCCTCCACTTT. This sequence encodes CASSPDGAYNSPLHF. Full variable domain (outside the CDR3, taken from reference TRBV18 and TRBJ1-6): NAGVMQNPRHLVRRRGQEARLRCSPMKGHSHVYWYRQLPEEGLKFMVYLQKENIIDESGMPKERFSAEFPKEGPSILRIQQVVRGDSAAYFCASSPDGAYNSPLHFGNGTRLTVT.

This clonotype was seen many times. V is TRBV11-2 and J is TRBJ2-5, with D perhaps matching TRBD1 (6 bases). Germline V gene data show CDR1 as SGHAT and CDR2 as FQNNGV. Deletions cut 5 bases from V and 1 base from J, with 14 bases between. This CDR3 is built from 15 residues. The CDR3 here is CASSPAPDSQETQYF. CDR3 bases: TGTGCCAGCAGCCCAGCCCCGGACAGCCAAGAGACCCAGTACTTC.

The sample holds many counts of this clonotype. The chain has TRBV3-1 and TRBJ1-4; 8 bases line up with TRBD1. V shed 0 bases, J shed 8 bases, and the junction held 8 bases outside the gene matches. In germline, CDR1 is LGHDT, CDR2 YNNKEL (reference sequence). The CDR3 is 16 residues long. Here the CDR3 reads CASSQDSPYRGEKLFF. The CDR3 coding sequence is TGTGCCAGCAGCCAAGATAGCCCTTACAGGGGGGAAAAACTGTTTTTT.

The sample holds a few counts of this clonotype. This chain's CDR3 is CASSYMDSSYGYTF. The CDR3 bases are TGTGCCAGCAGTTACATGGACAGTTCCTATGGCTACACCTTC. The chain joins TRBV6-6 to TRBJ1-2; a weak D match, TRBD1 (6 bases). V dropped 2 bases and J dropped 4 bases, with 11 bases sitting between them. CDR3 length: 14 amino acids. Germline CDR1 reads MNHNY; CDR2 reads SVGAGI (reference sequence).

Only a few counts were recorded for this clonotype. The chain uses TRBV20-1 and TRBJ1-2, with TRBD1 matching 7 bases. Germline V lookup: CDR1 DFQATT, CDR2 SNEGSKA (reference sequence). The CDR3 runs to 13 residues. With V trimmed by 7 bases and J by 8 bases, 13 bases remained unmatched. As DNA, the CDR3 is TGCAGTGTTCCGACAGGGCCCGCTTCGGGCTACACCTTC. This encodes CSVPTGPASGYTF.

This clonotype has more than one count but fewer than ten. V and J are TRBV30 and TRBJ2-1, with D perhaps TRBD2 (6 bases). Germline V CDR1 and CDR2: GTSNPN, SVGIG (reference sequence). CDR3 length equals 14 residues. V was shortened by 4 bases and J by 2 bases, with 12 bases between the two germline ends. CDR3 loop: CAWTGLRTYNEQFF. CDR3 nucleotides: TGTGCCTGGACGGGACTCCGAACCTACAATGAGCAGTTCTTC.

This clonotype was recorded many times. The chain has TRBV5-6 and TRBJ2-7; D gene uncertain. V lost 0 bases and J lost 6, with 13 bases in between. The CDR3 extends over 14 amino acids. The V gene's germline CDR1 is SGHDT and CDR2 YYEEEE. The CDR3, as DNA: TGTGCCAGCAGCTTGGGCCCCAACCTCGGCGAGCAGTACTTC. Translating gives CASSLGPNLGEQYF.

The chain is built from TRBV29-1 and TRBJ1-3; TRBD1 agrees at 9 bases. The CDR3 contains 14 residues. Trimming removed 5 bases from V and 4 bases from J; junction bases left unmatched: 6. The germline gives CDR1 SQVTM, CDR2 ANQGSEA. The CDR3 DNA sequence: TGCAGCGTTCAAACAGGGGGCTCAGGAAACACCATATATTTT. Protein: CSVQTGGSGNTIYF.

This chain uses TRBV9 with TRBJ2-5; no firm D call. The CDR3 runs 14 residues. The germline V and J ends were trimmed by 0 bases and 5 bases, with 11 bases remaining between them. CDR1 is SGDLS and CDR2 is YYNGEE in the germline V gene. The CDR3 protein is CASSVAPTSETQYF. The CDR3, as DNA: TGTGCCAGCAGCGTAGCCCCGACCTCGGAGACCCAGTACTTC.

Ten or more counts support this clonotype. This rearrangement joins TRBV5-5 to TRBJ1-2; maybe TRBD1 (6 bases). CDR1 SGHKS and CDR2 YYEKEE come from the germline V gene (reference sequence). With 4 bases removed from V and 8 bases from J, the gap between germline ends came to 15 bases. The CDR3 consists of 13 residues. The CDR3, as DNA: TGTGCCAGCAGCCCCGGACAGACGGACGGCTACACCTTC. Translation gives CASSPGQTDGYTF.

This chain joins TRBV3-1 and TRBJ2-3; 11 nucleotides agree with TRBD2. Losses at the gene ends were 4 bases for V and 2 bases for J; bases not matched to a gene: 2. This CDR3 has 15 amino acids. Germline V gives CDR1 LGHDT, CDR2 YNNKEL (reference sequence). CDR3 loop: CASSLLAGATDTQYF. CDR3 in DNA: TGTGCCAGCAGCCTACTAGCGGGGGCCACAGATACGCAGTATTTT.

This clonotype was seen many times. The V gene is TRBV11-3, the J gene TRBJ2-7, with D possibly matching TRBD1 (7 bases). Deletions cut 1 base from V and 5 bases from J, with 9 bases between. Germline assignment: CDR1 SGHNT and CDR2 YENEEA. This CDR3 has 13 amino acids. This chain's CDR3 is CASSLGGTDEQYF. In DNA form, the CDR3 reads TGTGCCAGCAGCTTAGGCGGGACAGACGAGCAGTACTTC.

This clonotype appeared many times. The chain employs TRBV7-2 and TRBJ1-4, with 9 bases lining up with TRBD1. V was clipped by 5 bases and J by 6 bases; unmatched bases: 7. This CDR3 comprises 15 residues. Germline CDR1 and CDR2: SGHTA and FQGNSA. CDR3: CASSIRTGVDEKLFF. The CDR3 DNA is TGTGCCAGCAGCATTAGGACAGGGGTGGATGAAAAACTGTTTTTT.

This clonotype showed up many times. The chain carries TRBV7-9 and TRBJ2-5, with TRBD1 identical over 7 bases. The J segment lost 0 bases and the V segment lost 5 bases, leaving 6 bases of the junction unmatched. Germline CDR1 and CDR2: SEHNR and FQNEAQ (reference sequence). This CDR3 region has 15 residues. The CDR3 region is CASSPGTVHQETQYF. In DNA, the CDR3 is TGTGCCAGCAGCCCCGGGACAGTTCACCAAGAGACCCAGTACTTC.

Ten or more counts support this clonotype. The genes are TRBV6-1 and TRBJ1-4; a weak D match, TRBD1 (6 bases). Germline values: CDR1 MNHNS, CDR2 SASEGT. CDR3 length: 16 residues. The germline V and J ends were trimmed by 6 bases and 2 bases, with 16 bases remaining between them. The CDR3 nucleotides are TGTGCCAGCAGGGAGGGGGGGTTCCGGACTAATGAAAAACTGTTTTTT. It specifies CASREGGFRTNEKLFF.

This clonotype was counted at least ten times. The genes are TRBV10-3 and TRBJ2-5, with D hard to call. The germline V and J ends were trimmed by 8 bases and 2 bases, with 9 bases remaining between them. The CDR3 has 12 residues. The germline V gene has CDR1 ENHRY and CDR2 SYGVKD. In DNA, the CDR3 is TGTGCCATCGCCGCGAGGCAAGAGACCCAGTACTTC. This encodes CAIAARQETQYF.

As for this clonotype: One base away lies a much larger clone, so this may be a sequencing read error. J is TRBJ2-5 and V is TRBV2; maybe TRBD2 (5 bases). Trimming removed 11 bases from V and 3 bases from J, with 13 bases in between. CDR1 is SNHLY, CDR2 FYNNEI, per germline. The CDR3 extends over 12 amino acids. CDR3 sequence: CAGSGNEETQYF. The CDR3 DNA reads TGTGCCGGCTCGGGGAACGAAGAGACCCAGTACTTC.

The chain joins TRBV7-2 to TRBJ2-1; 10 nucleotides align to TRBD2. Germline V gene lookup returns CDR1 SGHTA and CDR2 FQGNSA. This CDR3 spans 15 amino acids. J lost 8 bases, V lost 2 bases, and 6 bases had no gene match. In nucleotides, the CDR3 is TGTGCCAGCAGCTTAAGTATAGCGGGGGGTCATGAGCAGTTCTTC. Residues: CASSLSIAGGHEQFF. Drawing the rest from reference TRBV7-2 and TRBJ2-1, the complete variable domain is GAGVSQSPSNKVTEKGKDVELRCDPISGHTALYWYRQSLGQGLEFLIYFQGNSAPDKSGLPSDRFSAERTGGSVSTLTIQRTQQEDSAVYLCASSLSIAGGHEQFFGPGTRLTVL.

This chain's CDR3 is CSARDPSGGRNEQYF. Written as DNA, the CDR3 is TGCAGTGCTAGAGATCCCAGCGGGGGGAGGAACGAGCAGTACTTC. V is TRBV20-1 and J is TRBJ2-7; 9 bases align to TRBD2. CDR3 length: 15 residues. Germline V CDR1 and CDR2: DFQATT, SNEGSKA (reference sequence). V gave up 0 bases and J gave up 5 bases; unmatched junction bases: 8.